This T cell receptor beta chain was identified during a study of regulatory T cells in long-lasting Graves disease. This clonotype was detected a few times. Time point defined: newly diagnosed GD, antithyroid drugs for less than 3 months. After RNA was extracted from PBMCs, the TCR library was made from it. The V and J ends lost 4 bases and 8 bases respectively, with 14 bases between them. The germline V gene has CDR1 LGHDT and CDR2 YNNKEL (reference sequence). The CDR3 is 13 residues long. Assembly of TCR beta libraries relied on iRepertoire HTBI primers together with Arm-PCR of CDR3 regions. One entry per CDR3 protein, called by TCRdb with MiXCR from the multiplex PCR reads. The sample has 560,000 or so distinct CDR3 sequences, about 15% seen once; the top ten hold approximately 12%. These sequences were also reported in another study, on T cells in Graves' hyperthyroidism and ophthalmopathy.

This TCR derives from a man in his late teens or twenties with Graves disease. V usage is TRBV3-1 and J usage is TRBJ1-1; possible D gene TRBD1, 6 bases. The specimen comprised peripheral blood mononuclear cells (PBMCs), sampled at new diagnosis, from a patient treated with antithyroid drugs. The CDR3 DNA reads as TGTGCCAGCAGCCCAACCGGGACAACCGAAGCTTTCTTT. This codes for CASSPTGTTEAFF.